This T cell receptor (beta chain) was documented in a study of human versus mouse CDR3 diversity and MHC coevolution. On the study more broadly: Samples had between roughly 5.5 x 10^6 and 1.6 x 10^7 valid reads. Study-wide findings and caveats: Roughly six MHC II alleles selected the human T cells.

Profiling relied on immunoSEQ multiplex PCR, and the TCRdb table lists in-frame clones only, not all of them. Altogether some 80,000 clones are present, 80% to 95% being singletons, with the ten largest covering around 0.15%. Notes on this clone: The target antigen is unknown.

Trimming took 3 bases from V and 6 from J, leaving 14 bases between them. The CDR3 totals 14 residues. CDR1 and CDR2 (germline): MDHEN, SYDVKM. Material for sequencing was naive CD4+ T cells from blood. Subset in this sample: CD45RO-negative CD62L-positive naive CD4 T cells. The source is a person aged 30-69 years in good health. The J gene is TRBJ1-1, the V gene TRBV28; unclear D gene. CDR3 sequence reads: CASSLPSPSSEAFF. The CDR3 DNA reads as TGTGCCAGCAGTTTGCCCTCCCCCAGTTCTGAAGCTTTCTTT.